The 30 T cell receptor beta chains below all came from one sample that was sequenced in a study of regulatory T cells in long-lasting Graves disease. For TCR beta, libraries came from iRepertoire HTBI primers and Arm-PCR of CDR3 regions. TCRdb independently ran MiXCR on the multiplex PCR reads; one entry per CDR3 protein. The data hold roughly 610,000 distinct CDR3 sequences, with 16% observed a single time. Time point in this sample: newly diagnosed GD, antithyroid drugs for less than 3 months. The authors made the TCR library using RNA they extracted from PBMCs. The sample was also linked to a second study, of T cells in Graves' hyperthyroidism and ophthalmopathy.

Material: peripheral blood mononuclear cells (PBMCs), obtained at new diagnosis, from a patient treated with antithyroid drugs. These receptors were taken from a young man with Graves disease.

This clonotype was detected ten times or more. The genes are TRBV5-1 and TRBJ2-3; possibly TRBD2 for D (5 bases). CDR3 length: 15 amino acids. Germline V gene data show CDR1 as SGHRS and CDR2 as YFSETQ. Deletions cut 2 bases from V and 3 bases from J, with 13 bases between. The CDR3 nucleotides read TGCGCCAGCAGCTTTGGTCCCGGGGTAACAGATACGCAGTATTTT. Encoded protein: CASSFGPGVTDTQYF.

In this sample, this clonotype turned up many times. The CDR3 spells CASSKAWEANYGYTF. The CDR3 DNA reads as TGTGCCAGCAGCAAGGCCTGGGAAGCTAACTATGGCTACACCTTC. This chain connects TRBV3-1 to TRBJ1-2; D not certain. The CDR3 has 15 residues. Germline lookup yields CDR1 LGHDT and CDR2 YNNKEL (reference sequence). V was trimmed by 5 bases and J by 0 bases, leaving 13 bases between them.

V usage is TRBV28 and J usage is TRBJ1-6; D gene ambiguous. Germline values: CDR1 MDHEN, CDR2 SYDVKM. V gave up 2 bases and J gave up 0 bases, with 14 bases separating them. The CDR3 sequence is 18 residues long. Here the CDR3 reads CASSLAYGLYSYNSPLHF. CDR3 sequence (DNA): TGTGCCAGCAGTTTAGCGTATGGCCTCTACTCCTATAATTCACCCCTCCACTTT.

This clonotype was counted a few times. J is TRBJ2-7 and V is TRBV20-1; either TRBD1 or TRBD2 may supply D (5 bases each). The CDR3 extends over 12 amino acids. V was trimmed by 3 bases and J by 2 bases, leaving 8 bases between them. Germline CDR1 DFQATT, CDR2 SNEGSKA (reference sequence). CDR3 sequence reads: CSASGAAYEQYF. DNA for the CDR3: TGCAGTGCTAGCGGGGCAGCCTACGAGCAGTACTTC.

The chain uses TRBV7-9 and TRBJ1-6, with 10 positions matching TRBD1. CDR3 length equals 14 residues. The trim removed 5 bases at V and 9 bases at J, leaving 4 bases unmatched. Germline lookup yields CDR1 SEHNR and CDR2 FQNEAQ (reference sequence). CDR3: CASSETGGGSPLHF. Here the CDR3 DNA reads TGTGCCAGCAGCGAGACAGGGGGCGGTTCACCCCTCCACTTT. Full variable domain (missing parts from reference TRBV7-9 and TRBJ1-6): DTGVSQNPRHKITKRGQNVTFRCDPISEHNRLYWYRQTLGQGPEFLTYFQNEAQLEKSRLLSDRFSAERPKGSFSTLEIQRTEQGDSAMYLCASSETGGGSPLHFGNGTRLTVT.

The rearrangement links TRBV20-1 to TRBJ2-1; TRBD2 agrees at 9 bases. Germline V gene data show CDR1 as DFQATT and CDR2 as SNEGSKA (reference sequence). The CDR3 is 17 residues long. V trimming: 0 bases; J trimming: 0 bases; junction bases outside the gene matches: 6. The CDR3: CSARDLASGISYNEQFF. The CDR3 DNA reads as TGCAGTGCTAGAGATTTGGCTAGCGGGATCTCCTACAATGAGCAGTTCTTC.

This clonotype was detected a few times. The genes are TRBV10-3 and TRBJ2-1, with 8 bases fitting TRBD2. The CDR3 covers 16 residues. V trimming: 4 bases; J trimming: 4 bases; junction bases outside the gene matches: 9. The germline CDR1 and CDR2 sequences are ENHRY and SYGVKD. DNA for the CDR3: TGTGCCATCAGTGTCCATCGGGAGGGACTTTACAATGAGCAGTTCTTC. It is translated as CAISVHREGLYNEQFF.

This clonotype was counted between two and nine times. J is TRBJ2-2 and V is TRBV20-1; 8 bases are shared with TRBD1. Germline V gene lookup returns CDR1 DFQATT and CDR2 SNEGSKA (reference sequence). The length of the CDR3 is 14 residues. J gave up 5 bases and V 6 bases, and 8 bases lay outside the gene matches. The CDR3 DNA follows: TGCAGTGCCAAAACAACAGGGGGAACCGGGGAGCTGTTTTTT. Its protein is CSAKTTGGTGELFF.

This CDR3 is CATSRDGGGLQPQHF. The CDR3 coding sequence is TGTGCCACCAGCAGAGATGGAGGGGGGCTTCAGCCCCAGCATTTT. The rearrangement uses TRBV15 and TRBJ1-5, with D possibly TRBD1 on 6 matching bases. CDR3 length: 15 amino acids. The V end lost 0 bases, the J end lost 6 bases, and 12 bases lay between the germline ends. The germline gives CDR1 LNHNV, CDR2 YYDKDF (reference sequence).

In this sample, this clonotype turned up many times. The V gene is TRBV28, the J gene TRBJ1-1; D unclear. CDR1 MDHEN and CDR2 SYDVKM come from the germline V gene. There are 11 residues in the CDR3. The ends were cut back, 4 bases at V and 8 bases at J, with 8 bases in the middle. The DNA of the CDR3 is TGTGCCAGCAGTTCGCCAGAAGAAGCTTTCTTT. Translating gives CASSSPEEAFF.

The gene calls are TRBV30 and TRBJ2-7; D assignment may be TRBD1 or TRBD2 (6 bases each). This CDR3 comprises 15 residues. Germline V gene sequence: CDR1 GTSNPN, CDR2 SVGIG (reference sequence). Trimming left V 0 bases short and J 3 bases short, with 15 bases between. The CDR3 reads CAWSVLTGAYYEQYF. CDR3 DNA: TGTGCCTGGAGTGTACTTACGGGGGCTTACTACGAGCAGTACTTC.

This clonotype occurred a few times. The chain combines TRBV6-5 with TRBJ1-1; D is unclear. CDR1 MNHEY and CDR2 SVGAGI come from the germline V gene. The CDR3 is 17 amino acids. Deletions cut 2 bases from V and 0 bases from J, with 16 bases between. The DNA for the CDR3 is TGTGCCAGCAGTTACGGGCAGACCCGATCCTTGAACACTGAAGCTTTCTTT. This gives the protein CASSYGQTRSLNTEAFF.

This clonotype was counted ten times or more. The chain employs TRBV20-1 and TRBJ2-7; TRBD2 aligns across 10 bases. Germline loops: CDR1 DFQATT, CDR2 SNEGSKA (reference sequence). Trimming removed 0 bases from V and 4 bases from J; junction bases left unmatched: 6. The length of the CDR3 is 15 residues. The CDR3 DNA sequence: TGCAGTGCTAGAGATAAGAGCGGGAGGGTTTACGAGCAGTACTTC. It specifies CSARDKSGRVYEQYF.

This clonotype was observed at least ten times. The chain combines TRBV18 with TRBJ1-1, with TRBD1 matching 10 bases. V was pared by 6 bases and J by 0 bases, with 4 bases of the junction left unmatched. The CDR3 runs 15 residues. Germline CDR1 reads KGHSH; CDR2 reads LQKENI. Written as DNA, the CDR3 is TGTGCCAGCTCCGGACAGGGGGGTTTGAACACTGAAGCTTTCTTT. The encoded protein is CASSGQGGLNTEAFF.

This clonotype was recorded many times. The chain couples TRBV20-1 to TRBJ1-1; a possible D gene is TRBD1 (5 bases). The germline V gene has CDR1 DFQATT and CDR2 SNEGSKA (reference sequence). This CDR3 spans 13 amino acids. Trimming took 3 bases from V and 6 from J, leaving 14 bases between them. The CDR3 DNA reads TGCAGTGCTAGTTTGGGCGTGGGGGCTGAAGCTTTCTTT. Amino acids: CSASLGVGAEAFF.

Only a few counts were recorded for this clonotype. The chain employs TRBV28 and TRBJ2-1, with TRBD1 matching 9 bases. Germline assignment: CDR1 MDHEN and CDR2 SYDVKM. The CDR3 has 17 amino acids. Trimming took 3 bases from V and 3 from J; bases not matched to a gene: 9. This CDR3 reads CASSLDPGQGNYNEQFF. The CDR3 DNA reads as TGTGCCAGCAGTTTGGACCCGGGACAGGGAAACTACAATGAGCAGTTCTTC. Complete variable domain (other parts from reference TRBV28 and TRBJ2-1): DVKVTQSSRYLVKRTGEKVFLECVQDMDHENMFWYRQDPGLGLRLIYFSYDVKMKEKGDIPEGYSVSREKKERFSLILESASTNQTSMYLCASSLDPGQGNYNEQFFGPGTRLTVL.

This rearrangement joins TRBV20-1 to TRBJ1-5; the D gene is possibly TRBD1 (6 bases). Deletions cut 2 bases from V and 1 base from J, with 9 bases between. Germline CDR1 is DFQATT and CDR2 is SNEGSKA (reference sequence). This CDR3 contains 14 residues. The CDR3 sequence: CSARTDRSNQPQHF. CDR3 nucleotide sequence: TGCAGTGCTAGAACCGACAGGAGCAATCAGCCCCAGCATTTT.

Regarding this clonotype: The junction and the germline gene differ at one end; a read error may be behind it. Here the CDR3 reads CVSSRRTGSTEAFF. The DNA for the CDR3 is TGTGTCAGCAGCCGAAGGACTGGCAGCACTGAAGCTTTCTTT. The V and J genes are TRBV7-9 and TRBJ1-1; D is unresolved. The CDR3 has 14 residues. The germline CDR1 and CDR2 sequences are SEHNR and FQNEAQ (reference sequence).

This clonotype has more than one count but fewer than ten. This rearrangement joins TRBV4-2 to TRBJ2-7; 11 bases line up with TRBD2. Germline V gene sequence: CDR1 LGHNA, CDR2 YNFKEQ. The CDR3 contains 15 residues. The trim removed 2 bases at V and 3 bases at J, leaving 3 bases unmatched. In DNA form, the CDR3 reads TGTGCCAGCAGCCAACAGACTAGCGGGGTCTACGAGCAGTACTTC. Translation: CASSQQTSGVYEQYF.

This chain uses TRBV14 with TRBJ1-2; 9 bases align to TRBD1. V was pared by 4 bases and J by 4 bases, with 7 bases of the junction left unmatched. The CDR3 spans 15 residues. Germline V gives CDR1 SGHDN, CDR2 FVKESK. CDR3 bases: TGTGCCAGCAGCCCAGCACAGGGGGCGGCCTATGGCTACACCTTC. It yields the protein CASSPAQGAAYGYTF. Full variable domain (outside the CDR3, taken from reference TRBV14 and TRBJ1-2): EAGVTQFPSHSVIEKGQTVTLRCDPISGHDNLYWYRRVMGKEIKFLLHFVKESKQDESGMPNNRFLAERTGGTYSTLKVQPAELEDSGVYFCASSPAQGAAYGYTFGSGTRLTVV.

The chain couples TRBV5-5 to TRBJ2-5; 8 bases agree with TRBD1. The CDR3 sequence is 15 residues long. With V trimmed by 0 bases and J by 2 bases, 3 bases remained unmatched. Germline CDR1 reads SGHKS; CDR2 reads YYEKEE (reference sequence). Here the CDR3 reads CASSLEGTGQETQYF. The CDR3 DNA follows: TGTGCCAGCAGCTTGGAGGGGACAGGTCAAGAGACCCAGTACTTC.

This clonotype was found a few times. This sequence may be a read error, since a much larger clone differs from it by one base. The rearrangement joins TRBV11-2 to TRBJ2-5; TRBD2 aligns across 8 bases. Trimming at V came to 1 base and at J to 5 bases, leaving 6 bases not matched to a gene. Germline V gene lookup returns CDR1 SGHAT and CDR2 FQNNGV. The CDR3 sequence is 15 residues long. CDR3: CASSLAAGGGETQYF. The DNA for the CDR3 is TGTGCCAGCAGCTTAGCGGCGGGGGGCGGGGAGACCCAGTACTTC.

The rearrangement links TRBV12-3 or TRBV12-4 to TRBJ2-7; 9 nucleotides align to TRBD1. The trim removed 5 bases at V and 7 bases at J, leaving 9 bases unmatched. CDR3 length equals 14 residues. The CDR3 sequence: CASSRRDRVAEQYF. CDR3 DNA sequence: TGTGCCAGCAGTCGGCGGGACAGGGTTGCAGAGCAGTACTTC.

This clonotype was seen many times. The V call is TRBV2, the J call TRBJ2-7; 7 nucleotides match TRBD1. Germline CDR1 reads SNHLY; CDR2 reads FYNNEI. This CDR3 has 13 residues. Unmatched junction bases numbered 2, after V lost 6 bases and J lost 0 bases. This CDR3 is CASRDRPSYEQYF. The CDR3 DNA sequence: TGTGCCAGCAGGGACAGGCCCTCCTACGAGCAGTACTTC.

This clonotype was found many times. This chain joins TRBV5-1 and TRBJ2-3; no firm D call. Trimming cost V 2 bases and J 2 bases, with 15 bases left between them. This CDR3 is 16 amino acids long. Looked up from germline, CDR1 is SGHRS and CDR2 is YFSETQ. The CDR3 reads CASSLFGVGDTDTQYF. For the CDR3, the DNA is TGCGCCAGCAGCTTATTCGGAGTTGGGGACACAGATACGCAGTATTTT.

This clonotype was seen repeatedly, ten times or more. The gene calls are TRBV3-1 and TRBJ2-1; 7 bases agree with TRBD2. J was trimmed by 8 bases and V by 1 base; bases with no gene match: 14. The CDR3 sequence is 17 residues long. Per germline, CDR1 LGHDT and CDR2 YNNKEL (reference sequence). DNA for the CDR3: TGTGCCAGCAGCCAAGCGTTAGCCGGCGGGAGACCCCATGAGCAGTTCTTC. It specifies CASSQALAGGRPHEQFF.

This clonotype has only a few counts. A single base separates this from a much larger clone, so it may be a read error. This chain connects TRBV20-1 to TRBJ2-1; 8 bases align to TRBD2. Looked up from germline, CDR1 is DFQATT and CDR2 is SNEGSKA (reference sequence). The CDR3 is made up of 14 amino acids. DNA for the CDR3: TGCAGTGCTATGGGCGGGAGGAGCTACGATGAGCAGTTCTTC. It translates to CSAMGGRSYDEQFF.

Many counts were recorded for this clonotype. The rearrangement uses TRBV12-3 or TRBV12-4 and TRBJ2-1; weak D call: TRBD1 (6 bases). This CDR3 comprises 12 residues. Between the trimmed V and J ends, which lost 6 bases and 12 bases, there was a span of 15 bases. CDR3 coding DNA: TGTGCCAGCAGCCACGACGGGACAAGGCAGTTCTTC. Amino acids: CASSHDGTRQFF.

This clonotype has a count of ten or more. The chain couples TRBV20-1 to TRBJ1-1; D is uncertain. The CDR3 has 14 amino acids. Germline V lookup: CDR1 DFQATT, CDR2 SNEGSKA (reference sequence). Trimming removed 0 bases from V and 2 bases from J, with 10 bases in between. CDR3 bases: TGCAGTGCTAGAGAAGGAGGAACAAACACTGAAGCTTTCTTT. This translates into CSAREGGTNTEAFF.

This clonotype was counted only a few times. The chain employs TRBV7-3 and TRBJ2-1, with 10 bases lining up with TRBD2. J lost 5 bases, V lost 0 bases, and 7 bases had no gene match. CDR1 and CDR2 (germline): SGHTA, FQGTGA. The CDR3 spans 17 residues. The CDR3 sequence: CASSLTARTSGNNEQFF. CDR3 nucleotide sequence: TGTGCCAGCAGCTTAACGGCGAGGACTAGCGGCAACAATGAGCAGTTCTTC.